Following are 27 T cell receptor beta chains from one sample sequenced in a study of OX40 agonist ivuxolimab in advanced cancers. The method was immunoSEQ multiplex PCR; TCRdb's version includes in-frame clones alone and lacks a portion of them. Of roughly 79,000 clones in the sample, 70% to 90% are singletons; the top ten hold roughly 17%. The sequencing here drew on CD4+ or CD8+ T cells sorted from blood, taken in a trial of the OX40 agonist ivuxolimab. The receptors come from an adult with an advanced solid tumor such as melanoma, head and neck, liver or kidney cancer.

The rearrangement joins TRBV28 to TRBJ1-2; no clear D gene. The ends were cut back, 7 bases at V and 0 bases at J, with 15 bases in the middle. CDR3 length: 15 residues. From germline, CDR1 is MDHEN and CDR2 SYDVKM. CDR3 sequence: CASNQNSGPNYGYTF. The DNA of the CDR3 is TGTGCCAGCAACCAGAACAGTGGCCCTAACTATGGCTACACCTTC.

The chain combines TRBV6-1 with TRBJ2-3, with 10 positions matching TRBD2. V dropped 6 bases and J dropped 2; count of bases not matched to a gene: 17. CDR3 length: 19 residues. CDR1 MNHNS and CDR2 SASEGT come from the germline V gene. CDR3 sequence: CASSENPEPGLAYTDTQYF. CDR3 in DNA: TGTGCCAGCAGCGAAAACCCCGAACCGGGACTAGCGTACACAGATACGCAGTATTTT.

This clone was observed once. This rearrangement joins TRBV6-5 to TRBJ1-2, with TRBD1 as a possible D gene (6 bases). The CDR3 consists of 15 residues. The germline V gene encodes CDR1 MNHEY and CDR2 SVGAGI. Deletions cut 2 bases from V and 7 bases from J, with 17 bases between. CDR3 nucleotides: TGTGCCAGCAGTTACCCTTTGAACAGGGAAGGTGGCTACACCTTC. Translating it yields CASSYPLNREGGYTF.

This clone turned up a few times. The chain carries TRBV11-2 and TRBJ1-1; D gene unclear. CDR3 length equals 11 residues. The germline CDR1 and CDR2 sequences are SGHAT and FQNNGV. V was shortened by 0 bases and J by 8 bases, with 4 bases between the two germline ends. The CDR3 nucleotides read TGTGCCAGCAGCTTAGAGACAGAAGCTTTCTTT. Translation gives CASSLETEAFF.

This clone has a handful of counts. The chain is built from TRBV7-9 and TRBJ2-2, with D unclear. The CDR3 loop spans 11 amino acids. V lost 3 bases and J 4 bases, leaving 0 bases between the germline ends. CDR1 SEHNR and CDR2 FQNEAQ come from the germline V gene (reference sequence). In nucleotides, the CDR3 is TGTGCCAGCAGCTTCACCGGGGAGCTGTTTTTT. The encoded protein is CASSFTGELFF.

The chain recombines TRBV21-1 with TRBJ1-6; the table's D call, TRBD1, has no DNA check behind it. TRBV21-1 is recorded as a pseudogene. The CDR3 is 17 residues long. The DNA of the CDR3 is TGTGCCAGCAGCGCCCTGGGACAGGGTGCCTATAATTCACCCCTCCACTTT. Amino acids: CASSALGQGAYNSPLHF.

The chain links TRBV29-1 to TRBJ2-7; TRBD2 matches 13 bases. The CDR3 has 13 amino acids. The V and J ends lost 4 bases and 4 bases, in that order; junction bases with no gene match: 1. CDR1 and CDR2 (germline): SQVTM, ANQGSEA. CDR3 sequence (DNA): TGCAGCGTTGGGACTAGCGGGAGATACGAGCAGTACTTC. Translating it yields CSVGTSGRYEQYF.

Of note for this clone: One end of the junction does not line up with germline, which may come from a read error. This sequence joins TRBV11-2 and TRBJ2-1; D may match TRBD1 or TRBD2 (6 bases each). CDR1 and CDR2 (germline): SGHAT, FQNNGV. The CDR3 consists of 13 residues. CDR3 DNA: TGTGCCAGCAGGTTAGGGGGAGGCAATGAGCAGTTCTTC. This sequence encodes CASRLGGGNEQFF.

This chain links TRBV7-2 with TRBJ1-6; a possible D gene is TRBD1 (5 bases). Germline-derived CDR1 and CDR2 are SGHTA and FQGNSA. CDR3 length equals 12 residues. V lost 3 bases, J lost 14 bases, and 11 bases lay in between. CDR3 in DNA: TGTGCCAGCAGCTTGTTGGGGACTGCCCTCCACTTT. Its protein is CASSLLGTALHF. The entire variable domain, with the rest obtained from reference TRBV7-2 and TRBJ1-6, is as follows: GAGVSQSPSNKVTEKGKDVELRCDPISGHTALYWYRQSLGQGLEFLIYFQGNSAPDKSGLPSDRFSAERTGGSVSTLTIQRTQQEDSAVYLCASSLLGTALHFGNGTRLTVT.

This chain uses TRBV19 with TRBJ2-6; D is perhaps TRBD2 (6 bases). V lost 4 bases and J lost 0, with 10 bases in between. CDR3 length: 16 amino acids. CDR1 is LNHDA and CDR2 is SQIVND in the germline V gene (reference sequence). The CDR3 loop is CASSTGVRSGANVLTF. The CDR3 bases are TGTGCCAGTAGTACGGGAGTACGCTCTGGGGCCAACGTCCTGACTTTC.

This chain connects TRBV7-6 to TRBJ2-4; no clear D. Germline CDR1 SGHVS, CDR2 FNYEAQ. V was shortened by 5 bases and J by 7 bases, with 18 bases between the two germline ends. CDR3 length: 15 residues. CDR3 protein: CASSPLLSNDNIQYF. The CDR3 nucleotides read TGTGCCAGCAGCCCCCTCCTATCTAACGATAACATTCAGTACTTC.

Only one count was recorded for this clone. The V call is TRBV6-5, the J call TRBJ2-1; TRBD2 might be the D (6 bases). The CDR3 runs to 13 residues. From germline, CDR1 is MNHEY and CDR2 SVGAGI. The V end lost 10 bases, the J end lost 3 bases, and 13 bases lay between the germline ends. The CDR3: CATMGGYYNEQFF. The CDR3 DNA follows: TGTGCCACCATGGGAGGTTACTACAATGAGCAGTTCTTC.

The gene calls are TRBV29-1 and TRBJ2-5; 9 positions match TRBD1. CDR1 SQVTM and CDR2 ANQGSEA come from the germline V gene. The CDR3 runs to 12 residues. V lost 3 bases and J lost 7; bases outside the gene matches: 3. The CDR3 nucleotides are TGCAGCGTTGACCGACAGGGGGGGACCCAGTACTTC. This sequence encodes CSVDRQGGTQYF.

This sequence joins TRBV11-3 and TRBJ2-7; D remains unclear. The germline V gene has CDR1 SGHNT and CDR2 YENEEA. This CDR3 region has 15 residues. V lost 1 base, J lost 0 bases, and 10 bases lay in between. The CDR3 nucleotides are TGTGCCAGCAGCTTAGGTGCGGCAAGCTCCTACGAGCAGTACTTC. Its translation: CASSLGAASSYEQYF.

The rearrangement joins TRBV25-1 to TRBJ1-1; D gene uncertain. This CDR3 spans 14 amino acids. CDR1 and CDR2 from the germline V gene are MGHDK and SYGVNS. V was clipped by 1 base and J by 2 bases, with 8 bases between them. CDR3 nucleotide sequence: TGTGCCAGCAGTGAATTGGAGTTTAACACTGAAGCTTTCTTT. This codes for CASSELEFNTEAFF.

The chain combines TRBV15 with TRBJ2-5; no reliable D call. The germline V gene has CDR1 LNHNV and CDR2 YYDKDF (reference sequence). The CDR3 length is 15 residues. Deletions cut 0 bases from V and 0 bases from J, with 8 bases between. This chain's CDR3 is CATSRENLYQETQYF. The CDR3 DNA reads as TGTGCCACCAGCAGAGAAAACCTGTACCAAGAGACCCAGTACTTC.

This chain uses TRBV19 with TRBJ1-4; no firm D call. This CDR3 has 14 amino acids. Deletions cut 4 bases from V and 2 bases from J, with 8 bases between. Germline CDR1 LNHDA, CDR2 SQIVND (reference sequence). This CDR3 reads CASSTETTNEKLFF. CDR3 bases: TGTGCCAGTAGTACTGAGACGACTAATGAAAAACTGTTTTTT.

The rearrangement joins TRBV5-4 to TRBJ2-1, with 14 bases identical to TRBD2. The CDR3 is made up of 17 amino acids. CDR1 is SGHNT, CDR2 YYREEE, per germline (reference sequence). The trim removed 3 bases at V and 6 bases at J, leaving 8 bases unmatched. The chain's CDR3 is CASSWGKGLAGANEQFF. For the CDR3, the DNA is TGTGCCAGCAGCTGGGGGAAGGGACTAGCGGGAGCCAATGAGCAGTTCTTC.

Here the CDR3 reads CASSLYNSGPEYEQYF. Here the CDR3 DNA reads TGTGCCAGCAGCTTATATAATTCAGGGCCGGAATACGAGCAGTACTTC. The chain couples TRBV7-9 to TRBJ2-7, with D possibly TRBD1 on 5 matching bases. This CDR3 has 16 amino acids. CDR1 SEHNR and CDR2 FQNEAQ come from the germline V gene (reference sequence). V was cut by 2 bases and J by 4 bases, with 18 bases left in between.

The chain recombines TRBV27 with TRBJ2-7; the D is unclear. CDR3 size: 13 residues. Germline V CDR1 and CDR2: MNHEY, SMNVEV (reference sequence). V lost 9 bases to trimming and J lost 0 bases, with 12 bases between them. CDR3 coding DNA: TGTGCCAGTTCCTATCGCGGCTCCTACGAGCAGTACTTC. Its translation is CASSYRGSYEQYF.

The chain joins TRBV19 to TRBJ2-7; D is possibly TRBD1 (6 bases). The CDR3 contains 15 residues. V shed 4 bases and J shed 5 bases, with 18 bases lying between them. Germline CDR1 and CDR2: LNHDA and SQIVND (reference sequence). CDR3 nucleotides: TGTGCCAGTAGTAATCAGGGGCGGTATCATGACGAGCAGTACTTC. This gives the protein CASSNQGRYHDEQYF.

This chain connects TRBV5-5 to TRBJ1-2, with TRBD1 identical over 7 bases. V lost 1 base to trimming and J lost 6 bases; unmatched junction nucleotides: 9. This CDR3 is 15 amino acids long. Per germline, CDR1 SGHKS and CDR2 YYEKEE (reference sequence). The CDR3, as DNA: TGTGCCAGCAGCTTGCTACGACAGGGAGTGGATGGCTACACCTTC. This translates into CASSLLRQGVDGYTF.

The chain uses TRBV29-1 and TRBJ2-1; the D gene could be TRBD1 or TRBD2 (5 bases each). The CDR3 totals 14 residues. Germline-derived CDR1 and CDR2 are SQVTM and ANQGSEA. Trimming removed 2 bases at V and 6 bases at J, with 14 bases between. The CDR3 loop reads CSVEKGPNPNEQFF. CDR3 in DNA: TGCAGCGTTGAAAAGGGACCGAACCCCAATGAGCAGTTCTTC.

As concerns this clone: One end of the junction is discordant with germline, which a read error may explain. The chain employs TRBV4-2 and TRBJ2-7; 10 nucleotides match TRBD2. CDR1 and CDR2 (germline): LGHNA, YNFKEQ. This CDR3 comprises 22 residues. CDR3 amino acids: CASNQDPFIRFSGRLESYEQYF. The CDR3 bases are TGTGCCAGCAACCAAGATCCCTTTATTCGCTTTAGCGGGAGGTTAGAATCATACGAGCAGTACTTC.

The rearrangement joins TRBV29-1 to TRBJ1-4; tentatively, D is TRBD1 (6 bases). Germline V gene sequence: CDR1 SQVTM, CDR2 ANQGSEA. This CDR3 is built from 14 residues. V shed 5 bases and J shed 8 bases, with 18 bases lying between them. The CDR3 reads CSVSSGGAREKLFF. The DNA for the CDR3 is TGCAGCGTTTCTTCTGGGGGGGCGAGGGAAAAACTGTTTTTT.

The chain employs TRBV5-1 and TRBJ2-3; 7 bases match TRBD1. Losses at the gene ends were 0 bases for V and 0 bases for J; bases not matched to a gene: 1. CDR3 length equals 15 residues. Germline CDR1 is SGHRS and CDR2 is YFSETQ. The CDR3 DNA is TGCGCCAGCAGCTTGGAGGGGGCTAGCACAGATACGCAGTATTTT. Its translation is CASSLEGASTDTQYF.

CDR3 sequence (DNA): TGTGCCAGCAGTTACCCTCAGGGGGCAGCGGGAACTGAAGCTTTCTTT. It encodes CASSYPQGAAGTEAFF. The chain joins TRBV6-5 to TRBJ1-1; TRBD1 matches at 8 bases. V was pared by 2 bases and J by 5 bases, with 10 bases of the junction left unmatched. The CDR3 extends over 16 amino acids. CDR1 is MNHEY and CDR2 is SVGAGI in the germline V gene.